Sequencing of this T cell receptor beta chain was carried out in a study of cytomegalovirus exposure and HLA in healthy donors (dated by TCRdb to the late 2010s). As for the study more broadly: According to an earlier analysis of several hundred of the donors, about 179 million T cells yielded 100 million or so unique TCR beta sequences and approximately 300 Gb of sequence data. An early release covering roughly 600 HLA-typed donors comprised 250 to 350 gigabases of sequencing data and around 86 million unique TCR sequences. Of the approximately 400 genotyped donors, 81% fell in the genetic ancestry cluster associated with self-reported Caucasian donors. The study was designed to test whether signatures of past pathogen exposure could be identified by cataloging public T cell receptors. Using immunosequencing, the study profiled T cell repertoires from 550 to 750 subjects and related those repertoires to cytomegalovirus serostatus. A separate validation cohort of about 110 different subjects was used in addition to the 666-subject first cohort. The study combined high-throughput TCR immunosequencing, statistical association of individual TCRs with disease status, and machine learning to predict cytomegalovirus infection status. A later analysis re-analyzed previously published TCR beta repertoires from approximately 670 donors and added high-resolution HLA genotyping to study TCR occurrence patterns. Rather than drawing on any new phenotypic data, the later analysis identified candidate immune exposures from TCR beta sequences and the way those sequences occurred across donors. To decide whether each TCR beta V gene segment behaved as functional or pseudogenic, an earlier analysis of approximately 590 of the donors relied on high-throughput TCR beta sequencing. Donor age, sex, ethnicity and CMV serostatus were compiled together with the repertoire data. A later genetic analysis took genome-wide SNP genotypes for about 65% of the 666 donors and used that subset as a discovery cohort. All discovery cohort repertoires had been generated using a single sequencing platform. Both class I and class II loci were covered by HLA typing, at four-digit resolution. The number of donors typed differed by locus, with roughly 620-630 for A, B, C, DRB1 and DQB1, roughly 520 for DQA1, nearly 610 for DPA1, and about 450 for DPB1. A handful of DR-DQ haplotypes were handled as single units for association and clustering because linkage in the cohort was strong. On average, about 240,000 unique TCR beta nucleotide sequences were sequenced per donor among a few hundred genotyped donors of the cohort, with 15% to 20% of those sequences being non-productive.

Results and caveats for the whole study, not just this receptor: The presence/absence analyses assumed that sequencing depth was roughly uniform across donors, and that assumption may not be true. According to a later genetic analysis, donors in an Asian-associated ancestry cluster had fewer N-insertions in productive TCRs than the approximately 670-donor mean. In a later analysis, HLA-associated TCR beta chains showed more clonal expansion and lower generation probabilities than non-associated chains that were equally common. A further reported finding was that TCR beta sequences accurately predicted the HLA-A and HLA-B alleles for most subjects in the first cohort. Strong co-occurrence of HLA alleles, especially DR and DQ, made assigning TCR associations to individual alleles difficult. Linkage disequilibrium might explain the correlated functional status among segregating V segments, but an unknown experimental factor could not be excluded. The cohort was sequenced for TCR beta chains only, and without alpha or paired-chain data the features that could be detected were limited. A later analysis found that most CMV-associated TCR beta chains appeared HLA-restricted, with HLA associations seemingly driven largely by CMV exposure. Immune exposure information for the cohort was limited to CMV serostatus. The 87-base-pair reads could not distinguish some IMGT-functional V segments, including TRBV6-2 and TRBV6-3, so those segments were excluded. In an earlier analysis of around 500 of the donors, most TCR beta V segments appeared in productive rearrangements about 90% or about 30% of the time, broadly matching IMGT annotations. Most TCR sequences were seen in very few donors, while some public TCRs were found in many individuals. A few of the identified cytomegalovirus-associated TCR beta chains were confirmed in vitro to be specific for cytomegalovirus antigens. In a later analysis, TCR association rates were found to vary across HLA loci, with the most associated TCRs seen for DRB1 alleles and the fewest for HLA-C alleles. The earlier analysis of 587 of the donors excluded about 16 rarely observed V segments, including chromosome 9 orphons, because counts were too low. Because HLA typing was unavailable for some donors at each locus, only the typed subset was used in association tests. According to a later analysis, parvovirus B19, influenza, CMV and Epstein-Barr virus appeared linked to several top co-occurrence clusters. In the study, 150 to 200 TCR beta chains were listed as associated with cytomegalovirus. According to the authors, the approach could potentially be generalized to other disease states and immunological phenotypes. The classifier was reported to diagnose cytomegalovirus status with high specificity and sensitivity in both the original and validation cohorts. At a false discovery rate of 0.05, a later analysis linked fewer than 20,000 TCR beta sequences to specific HLA alleles. A group of highly shared sequence variants was considered likely to be a technical artifact of the sequencing pipeline. An association between a missense DCLRE1C variant and V-gene and J-gene trimming of TCR beta chains was found in a later genetic analysis and replicated in an independent cohort.

Comments on this clone: Its cognate antigen has yet to be identified. It has no much larger one-base neighbor in the sample; base qualities were not kept.

Library construction relied on the immunoSEQ multiplex PCR assay. For the multiplex PCR, a mixture combining 60 forward primers for TCR Vbeta segments and 13 reverse primers for TCR Jbeta segments was used. The CDR3 region of rearranged TCR beta genes was amplified from genomic DNA by a multiplex PCR assay. The amplified TCR beta libraries were sequenced on the Illumina HiSeq System as 87-base-pair reads. From the authors' description of their analysis: A later analysis counted 75 million to 100 million unique TCR beta chains across the 550 to 800 repertoires, and some 11 million of these chains were shared by at least two donors. To remove PCR and sequencing errors, raw reads were error-corrected and collapsed into unique sequences using a nearest-neighbor algorithm that merged closely related sequences. CDR3 sequences were aligned to IMGT reference sequences to assign V, D and J gene segments. For a sequence to be retained, a match of at least six nucleotides to both a V gene segment and a J gene segment was required. A rearrangement was called productive if the CDR3 had no stop codons and remained in frame with V and J, and every other rearrangement was called non-productive. Following IMGT convention, CDR3 was defined as the stretch from the second conserved V-encoded cysteine up to the conserved J-encoded phenylalanine. Sequences without an unambiguous match to a single V gene segment were excluded from the earlier analysis of several hundred of the donors. In an earlier analysis of about 590 of the donors, a V segment was called functional when productive rearrangements were above 56.7%, and segregating when the standard deviation between donors exceeded 5%. A statistical classification framework was built to diagnose cytomegalovirus status from the catalog of TCR beta chain sequences. In a later analysis, V and J genes were assigned by comparing TCR nucleotide sequences against IMGT/GENE-DB human TR gene sequences. The TCRdist pipeline was used in a later analysis to assign CDR3 sequences and most-parsimonious VDJ recombination scenarios. In a later analysis, each TCR beta chain was defined by its CDR3 amino acid sequence together with its V-gene family, and reads lacking a unique V-gene family were excluded. As a way to deal with suspected cross-contamination and a sequencing artifact, a later analysis dropped approximately 590 nucleotide sequences that were highly shared and had low generation probability. For each public chain, a later analysis derived a clonal expansion index from normalized ranks of inferred template counts within each repertoire. In a later analysis, generation probabilities were computed with a VDJ recombination model fitted to out-of-frame rearrangements, and the resulting probabilities were checked against IGoR. Hypergeometric tests were used in a later analysis to score TCR-TCR, TCR-HLA and TCR-CMV co-occurrence, with a repertoire-size bias correction applied to the TCR pairs. In a later analysis, false discovery rates were estimated by permuting HLA or CMV assignments 20 times. In a later analysis, co-occurring TCRs were grouped with DBSCAN, and TCRdist sequence similarity was added when clustering was performed within HLA-allele-positive subsets. Repertoires with fewer than 30,000 or more than 120,000 public chains, plus five repertoires with anomalous nucleotide sharing, were excluded from co-occurrence clustering. TCRdb took this table from immuneACCESS and kept in-frame rearrangements with V and J called. Such tables lack part of the clones; where checked against another copy, unresolved V genes explain under half of the gap, and the rest is unexplained. The V and J calls and clone size were taken over from that table, and D and trimming were inferred from the DNA. This sample comprises 110,000 to 150,000 clones, 80% to 85% of them detected only once. The ten largest clones add up to more than 3% of the sample.

In total, 500 to 700 healthy bone marrow donors made up the cohort. Cohort members were all nominally healthy when sampled, although unrecorded immune exposures were likely present. The donor was CMV seronegative and was included in the group of under 450 seronegative cohort members. Each donor provided a peripheral blood sample, and peripheral blood mononuclear cells were used for TCR beta sequencing. The Qiagen DNeasy Blood Extraction Kit was used to extract genomic DNA from the blood cell samples. The CDR3 contains 15 residues, cysteine and phenylalanine counted. The entry retains the CDR3 DNA only, 45 bases that are in frame from base 1. Sequences SGDLS (CDR1) and YYNGEE (CDR2) are obtained from the germline V gene. V is trimmed back by 4 bases and J by 7 bases, and the junction contains 13 bases that no gene match accounts for.

Here the chain combines TRBV9 and TRBJ2-7; TRBD1 lines up with 8 middle nucleotides. The clonotype comes from a male donor in good health and CMV-seronegative. Material for sequencing was PBMCs. The CDR3 sequence is CASSPRTGKVGEQYF. DNA sequence: TGTGCCAGCAGCCCCCGGACAGGGAAGGTGGGGGAGCAGTACTTC.